These T cell receptor beta chains were read from a single sample in a study of vaccination and CD4 T cells after COVID-19. Their antigens are not known. Via MiXCR, TCRdb re-called the PCR reads, giving one row per CDR3 protein. This sample carries 6,500 to 9,500 distinct CDR3 sequences, approximately 55% of them seen once, and the ten largest clones take over 40%. The material sequenced was CD4+ T cells from blood, cultured in vitro. The receptors come from a human donor who had recovered from COVID-19. CDR3s include the opening cysteine and the closing phenylalanine or tryptophan. D genes are given only for firm matches. The size field is filled for only some rows; it gives once, few, many or a size class.

TRBV6-2/TRBV6-3	.	TRBJ1-5	.	TGTGCCAGCAGTTACTCGACGGGGGGAGCGGGACAGCCCCAGCATTTT	CASSYSTGGAGQPQHF
TRBV7-8	TRBD2	TRBJ2-1	.	TGTGCCAGCAACAAAAAGTGGTCAGCGGGGGAAAACAATGAGCAGTTCTTC	CASNKKWSAGENNEQFF
TRBV20-1	TRBD2	TRBJ2-3	few	TGCAGTGCTAGAGAGCGGGGGTTCAGCACAGATACGCAGTATTTT	CSARERGFSTDTQYF
TRBV5-1	.	TRBJ1-1	.	TGCGCCAGCAGCTTGTTAGGGTTGGACACTGAAGCTTTCTTT	CASSLLGLDTEAFF
TRBV21-1	.	TRBJ2-3	once	TGTGCCAGCAGCAAAAATGCCAATCCTGCCGGGGTACGATGTAGCACAGATACGCAGTATTTT	CASSKNANPAGVRCSTDTQYF
TRBV19	TRBD1	TRBJ1-2	few	TGTGCCAGTAGTATTGAGGGGACAGGGGCCGACTATGGCTACACCTTC	CASSIEGTGADYGYTF
TRBV20-1	TRBD2	TRBJ2-3	few	TGCAGTGCTAGAACTAGCGGGGGCTTGATAGATACGCAGTATTTT	CSARTSGGLIDTQYF
TRBV27	.	TRBJ2-7	.	TGTGCCAGCAGACTGCAGGGGTCCTACGAGCAGTACTTC	CASRLQGSYEQYF
TRBV9	TRBD1	TRBJ1-3	.	TGTGCCAGCAGCGTAGAAGGGACAGACGGAAACACCATATATTTT	CASSVEGTDGNTIYF
TRBV5-1	.	TRBJ2-3	.	TGCGCCAGCAGCTTGGAGGGGGGCCGGACAGATACGCAGTATTTT	CASSLEGGRTDTQYF
TRBV2	.	TRBJ2-3	.	TGTGCCAGCAGTGGTCAGGGGAGCACAGATACGCAGTATTTT	CASSGQGSTDTQYF
TRBV19	.	TRBJ1-2	.	TGTGCCAGTAGTTTTCGGGTGGGGCAAAATGGCTACACCTTC	CASSFRVGQNGYTF
TRBV4-1	.	TRBJ1-3	once	TGCGCCAGCAGCCCCGGGGGGGGTCGGTCTGGAAACACCATATATTTT	CASSPGGGRSGNTIYF
TRBV30	.	TRBJ1-6	.	TGTGCCTGGGGCAGGACCAATTCACCCCTCCACTTT	CAWGRTNSPLHF
TRBV20-1	.	TRBJ1-3	few	TGCAGTGCCGCCCAACAGGGCCAAGGTGGAAACACCATATATTTT	CSAAQQGQGGNTIYF
TRBV20-1	TRBD1	TRBJ2-2	.	TGCAGTGCTAGAAATACGCCGGGCCAGGGGGCCGGGGAGCTGTTTTTT	CSARNTPGQGAGELFF
TRBV4-1	.	TRBJ2-1	.	TGCGCCAGCAGCCAAGTAGAGGGGAGCTCCTACAATGAGCAGTTCTTC	CASSQVEGSSYNEQFF
TRBV11-2	TRBD1	TRBJ1-1	few	TGTGCCAGCAGCTTACAGGGGGCTGGCACTGAAGCTTTCTTT	CASSLQGAGTEAFF
TRBV20-1	TRBD1	TRBJ1-2	.	TGCAGTGCTAGAGCTGGGACAGGGAGTTTTTATGGCTACACCTTC	CSARAGTGSFYGYTF
TRBV6-2/TRBV6-3	.	TRBJ1-1	.	TGTGCCAGCAGTTACTCCCCTGCAGGGGTTGGGGACACTGAAGCTTTCTTT	CASSYSPAGVGDTEAFF
TRBV6-5	.	TRBJ2-7	.	TGTGCCAGCAGTTACTCAGGGTTCGGGGGCTACGAGCAGTACTTC	CASSYSGFGGYEQYF
TRBV14	TRBD1	TRBJ1-1	.	TGTGCCAGCAGCCCTCCAGGGGGATTCAACACTGAAGCTTTCTTT	CASSPPGGFNTEAFF
TRBV19	.	TRBJ2-3	.	TGTGCCAGTAGTATATTGATAGCCACAGATACGCAGTATTTT	CASSILIATDTQYF
TRBV20-1	.	TRBJ1-5	few	TGCAGTGCTAGTCGGGTAGGGCTGAACAATCAGCCCCAGCATTTT	CSASRVGLNNQPQHF
TRBV24-1	TRBD1	TRBJ1-2	once	TGTGCCACCAGTGACTTTGAGGGGACAGGTGTATTGGAAGGCTACACCTTC	CATSDFEGTGVLEGYTF
TRBV9	TRBD2	TRBJ2-2	.	TGTGCCAGCAGCGTAGAGAGCGGGGGGGCCGGTTCCGGGGAGCTGTTTTTT	CASSVESGGAGSGELFF
TRBV10-1	TRBD2	TRBJ2-3	.	TGCGCCAGCAGTGACTGGCGGGGGTCCACAGATACGCAGTATTTT	CASSDWRGSTDTQYF
TRBV7-2	.	TRBJ1-5	few	TGTGCCAGCAGCTTTTCCGGGCTTGGTAATCAGCCCCAGCATTTT	CASSFSGLGNQPQHF
TRBV2	TRBD1	TRBJ1-3	few	TGTGCCAGCAGTGAAGCAGGGGACAGAAGAAACACCATATATTTT	CASSEAGDRRNTIYF
TRBV6-1	.	TRBJ1-3	.	TGTGCCAGCAGGACGGGGACAAAAAGCATGATCTCTGGAAACACCATATATTTT	CASRTGTKSMISGNTIYF
TRBV7-9	.	TRBJ1-2	once	TGTGCCAGCAGTCCTGAGGGATATGGCTACACCTTC	CASSPEGYGYTF
TRBV7-2	.	TRBJ1-5	.	TGTGCCAGCAGCCCGGACACGGGAGGGGGCAATCAGCCCCAGCATTTT	CASSPDTGGGNQPQHF
TRBV30	TRBD1	TRBJ2-5	.	TGTGCCTGGAGTGTACAGACAGGGGCGGAGACCCAGTACTTC	CAWSVQTGAETQYF
TRBV14	.	TRBJ2-3	once	TGTGCCAGCAGCCACCTAGACTACCTAGGGGCAGATACGCAGTATTTT	CASSHLDYLGADTQYF
TRBV11-3	.	TRBJ2-1	.	TGTGCCAGCAGCTTAGAGGTTTTATGGGGGGGCCGCAATGAGCAGTTCTTC	CASSLEVLWGGRNEQFF